The clone carrying this T cell receptor beta chain was recorded many times. TCRdb fed the reads into MiXCR, producing one record per CDR3 protein. The sample has roughly 230,000 distinct CDR3 sequences, around 26% seen once. Per germline, CDR1 LNHDA and CDR2 SQIVND (reference sequence). Trimming removed 4 bases from V and 9 bases from J; junction bases left unmatched: 7. This CDR3 contains 14 residues. This sample was taken from a study of kidney transplant recipient with SARS-CoV-2 infection. The chain has TRBV19 and TRBJ1-4, with 8 positions matching TRBD1. The receptor was isolated from a male patient aged 30 to 39 who had COVID-19 and was a kidney transplant recipient. Some T cells may be the graft donor's. The sequencing used a blood sample, collected at baseline and between days 110 and 120 from a kidney transplant recipient. The CDR3 here is CASSNTGTGKKLFF. CDR3 in DNA: TGTGCCAGTAGTAACACCGGGACAGGCAAAAAACTGTTTTTT. The complete variable domain, with remaining parts taken from reference TRBV19 and TRBJ1-4, reads DGGITQSPKYLFRKEGQNVTLSCEQNLNHDAMYWYRQDPGQGLRLIYYSQIVNDFQKGDIAEGYSVSREKKESFPLTVTSAQKNPTAFYLCASSNTGTGKKLFFGSGTQLSVL.